Presented here are 30 T cell receptor beta chains from one specimen sequenced in a study of a mutant IDH1 vaccine in newly diagnosed glioma. What these receptors recognize is not known. Time point of the sample: week 11, during vaccination. All doses held 300 ug of mutant IDH1 20-mer peptide, with topical imiquimod. The table came from immunoSEQ multiplex PCR; TCRdb's copy has only in-frame clones and leaves some out. The sample holds around 41,000 clones, 84% seen once. Material: PBMCs, obtained from a glioma patient whose treatment included an IDH1 peptide vaccine. Every receptor here comes from a man in his forties or fifties with glioma.

V gene TRBV7-2 combines with J gene TRBJ1-3, with D unclear. The CDR3 contains 13 residues. Germline-derived CDR1 and CDR2 are SGHTA and FQGNSA. The V gene lost 4 bases and the J gene lost 6 bases, with 10 bases spanning the gap. In DNA, the CDR3 is TGTGCCAGCAGCTCCGGGCAACAAAACACCATATATTTT. This sequence encodes CASSSGQQNTIYF.

V gene TRBV14 combines with J gene TRBJ2-3; D is perhaps TRBD1 or TRBD2 (6 bases each). V was clipped by 5 bases and J by 3 bases, with 9 bases between them. CDR1 and CDR2 (germline): SGHDN, FVKESK. The CDR3 is made up of 13 amino acids. DNA of the CDR3: TGTGCCAGCAGCGGAGGGGGAACAGATACGCAGTATTTT. Amino acid sequence: CASSGGGTDTQYF.

This chain uses TRBV5-8 with TRBJ2-6; 7 bases map to TRBD1. The CDR3 is 17 residues long. V was clipped by 6 bases and J by 0 bases; unmatched bases: 9. Germline CDR1 SGHTS, CDR2 YDEGEE. The CDR3: CASTPQGQSSGANVLTF. As DNA, the CDR3 is TGTGCCAGCACCCCACAGGGGCAAAGCTCTGGGGCCAACGTCCTGACTTTC.

This rearrangement joins TRBV7-7 to TRBJ2-1, with 9 bases lining up with TRBD1. Germline V gene data show CDR1 as SSHAT and CDR2 as FNYEAQ (reference sequence). Trimming removed 4 bases from V and 10 bases from J; junction bases left unmatched: 5. The CDR3 is 13 residues long. The chain's CDR3 is CASSYGQGYEQFF. The CDR3 nucleotides are TGTGCCAGCAGCTACGGACAGGGGTACGAGCAGTTCTTC.

The chain is built from TRBV6-5 and TRBJ1-1, with D maybe TRBD1 (6 bases). V lost 5 bases and J 10 bases, leaving 11 bases between the germline ends. Germline V gene data show CDR1 as MNHEY and CDR2 as SVGAGI. This CDR3 has 11 residues. The CDR3 protein is CASSKGGAAFF. CDR3 in DNA: TGTGCCAGCAGTAAAGGGGGAGCAGCTTTCTTT.

The chain carries TRBV5-1 and TRBJ2-1, with no clear D. Germline CDR1 and CDR2: SGHRS and YFSETQ. The V and J ends lost 2 bases and 7 bases respectively, with 19 bases between them. The CDR3 extends over 16 amino acids. The CDR3 sequence is CASSFVVGAGQNEQFF. The CDR3 DNA follows: TGCGCCAGCAGCTTTGTTGTAGGTGCTGGTCAAAATGAGCAGTTCTTC. Together with reference TRBV5-1 and TRBJ2-1, the CDR3 gives the full variable domain: KAGVTQTPRYLIKTRGQQVTLSCSPISGHRSVSWYQQTPGQGLQFLFEYFSETQRNKGNFPGRFSGRQFSNSRSEMNVSTLELGDSALYLCASSFVVGAGQNEQFFGPGTRLTVL.

This chain links TRBV9 with TRBJ2-3; 7 nucleotides agree with TRBD1. CDR1 and CDR2 (germline): SGDLS, YYNGEE. The V gene end was trimmed by 2 bases and the J gene end by 2 bases; junction bases not matched to a gene: 5. The CDR3 has 15 residues. The CDR3 sequence is CASSVETGHTDTQYF. The CDR3 DNA is TGTGCCAGCAGCGTTGAGACAGGGCACACAGATACGCAGTATTTT.

J is TRBJ2-7 and V is TRBV5-4, with 13 nucleotides matching TRBD2. The germline V gene encodes CDR1 SGHNT and CDR2 YYREEE (reference sequence). This CDR3 is built from 15 residues. Losses at the gene ends were 0 bases for V and 5 bases for J; bases not matched to a gene: 2. CDR3 sequence reads: CASSLGGLAGDEQYF. CDR3 DNA: TGTGCCAGCAGCTTGGGAGGACTAGCGGGAGACGAGCAGTACTTC. Full variable domain (outside the CDR3, taken from reference TRBV5-4 and TRBJ2-7): ETGVTQSPTHLIKTRGQQVTLRCSSQSGHNTVSWYQQALGQGPQFIFQYYREEENGRGNFPPRFSGLQFPNYSSELNVNALELDDSALYLCASSLGGLAGDEQYFGPGTRLTVT.

V and J are TRBV12-2 and TRBJ2-3. TRBV12-2 is an annotated pseudogene. This CDR3 is 14 amino acids long. CDR3: CASRLVTTQWTQYF. Here the CDR3 DNA reads TGTGCAAGTCGCTTAGTTACGACCCAATGGACGCAGTATTTT.

CDR3 in DNA: TGTGCCAGCAGTTTACCCCTGGGCACAGCCTACGAGCAGTACTTC. It is translated as CASSLPLGTAYEQYF. The chain uses TRBV28 and TRBJ2-7; no firm D call. This CDR3 has 15 amino acids. Germline V CDR1 and CDR2: MDHEN, SYDVKM. Trimming removed 2 bases at V and 2 bases at J, with 13 bases between. The variable domain in full, with the rest retrieved from reference TRBV28 and TRBJ2-7, is DVKVTQSSRYLVKRTGEKVFLECVQDMDHENMFWYRQDPGLGLRLIYFSYDVKMKEKGDIPEGYSVSREKKERFSLILESASTNQTSMYLCASSLPLGTAYEQYFGPGTRLTVT.

The chain uses TRBV5-6 and TRBJ1-2; TRBD1 aligns across 9 bases. Germline trimming cut 4 bases from V and 10 bases from J; bases unmatched to any gene: 8. The CDR3 is 13 residues long. CDR1 and CDR2 from the germline V gene are SGHDT and YYEEEE. CDR3 amino acids: CASSPDRGVVYTF. In nucleotides, the CDR3 is TGTGCCAGCAGCCCCGACAGGGGGGTCGTCTACACCTTC.

The chain carries TRBV7-2 and TRBJ2-3; D remains unclear. Trimming left V 1 base short and J 1 base short, with 6 bases between. Germline CDR1 is SGHTA and CDR2 is FQGNSA. The CDR3 extends over 14 amino acids. CDR3 sequence: CASSLDVGTDTQYF. CDR3 bases: TGTGCCAGCAGCTTAGATGTAGGCACAGATACGCAGTATTTT.

V usage is TRBV4-3 and J usage is TRBJ2-1; 11 bases match TRBD2. CDR1 is LGHNA and CDR2 is YSLEER in the germline V gene. The V and J ends lost 3 bases and 9 bases, in that order; junction bases with no gene match: 1. The CDR3 has 13 amino acids. CDR3 coding DNA: TGCGCCAGCAGCCAGCTAGCGGGAGGTGAGCAGTTCTTC. The encoded protein is CASSQLAGGEQFF.

The chain recombines TRBV6-5 with TRBJ2-3; 10 bases agree with TRBD2. CDR3 length: 16 amino acids. Germline V CDR1 and CDR2: MNHEY, SVGAGI. The V segment lost 0 bases and the J segment 5 bases; nucleotides outside the gene matches: 5. The CDR3 region has the DNA TGTGCCAGCAGTTACTCGGCTAGCGGGAGAGGAGATACGCAGTATTTT. It yields the protein CASSYSASGRGDTQYF.

The V gene is TRBV14, the J gene TRBJ2-2; no clear D. V shed 2 bases and J shed 7 bases, with 8 bases lying between them. Germline V gene data show CDR1 as SGHDN and CDR2 as FVKESK. This CDR3 comprises 13 residues. CDR3 nucleotides: TGTGCCAGCAGCCAAATCTTTTACGGGGAGCTGTTTTTT. Encoded protein: CASSQIFYGELFF. Based on the CDR3 plus reference TRBV14 and TRBJ2-2, the full variable domain is EAGVTQFPSHSVIEKGQTVTLRCDPISGHDNLYWYRRVMGKEIKFLLHFVKESKQDESGMPNNRFLAERTGGTYSTLKVQPAELEDSGVYFCASSQIFYGELFFGEGSRLTVL.

CDR3 loop: CASSVSTAAYEQYF. CDR3 in DNA: TGTGCCAGCAGCGTATCGACGGCAGCCTACGAGCAGTACTTC. This rearrangement joins TRBV9 to TRBJ2-7; D is unresolved. The CDR3 loop spans 14 amino acids. The germline CDR1 and CDR2 sequences are SGDLS and YYNGEE. Deletions cut 1 base from V and 2 bases from J, with 10 bases between.

The V call is TRBV5-6, the J call TRBJ2-6; 7 bases map to TRBD2. The CDR3 loop spans 16 amino acids. CDR1 is SGHDT, CDR2 YYEEEE, per germline. V was pared by 7 bases and J by 0 bases, with 7 bases of the junction left unmatched. As DNA, the CDR3 is TGTGCCAGCCACCGGGGGGTTGGCTCTGGGGCCAACGTCCTGACTTTC. Protein sequence: CASHRGVGSGANVLTF.

This rearrangement joins TRBV2 to TRBJ1-1, with 7 nucleotides matching TRBD1. Trimming cost V 7 bases and J 4 bases; bases outside gene matches: 12. This CDR3 has 15 amino acids. Germline V gives CDR1 SNHLY, CDR2 FYNNEI. In nucleotides, the CDR3 is TGTGCCAGCAATCGACAGGGCCTCGGGGTCACTGAAGCTTTCTTT. This translates into CASNRQGLGVTEAFF.

The chain carries TRBV29-1 and TRBJ2-7; 7 nucleotides align to TRBD2. The CDR3 spans 15 residues. The germline gives CDR1 SQVTM, CDR2 ANQGSEA. V shed 4 bases, J shed 0 bases, and the junction held 9 bases outside the gene matches. CDR3 in amino acids: CSVVSGESSSYEQYF. For the CDR3, the DNA is TGCAGCGTTGTGAGCGGGGAAAGCAGCTCCTACGAGCAGTACTTC.

This chain joins TRBV6-1 and TRBJ1-3; D call uncertain. Trimming took 6 bases from V and 0 from J, leaving 6 bases between them. Germline V gives CDR1 MNHNS, CDR2 SASEGT. This CDR3 contains 13 residues. The CDR3: CASRPTSGNTIYF. CDR3 coding DNA: TGTGCCAGCAGGCCTACCTCTGGAAACACCATATATTTT.

This clone appeared a few times. The V call is TRBV2, the J call TRBJ1-4; no reliable D call. The CDR3 consists of 13 residues. V was pared by 7 bases and J by 4 bases, with 10 bases between. Per the germline V gene, CDR1 is SNHLY and CDR2 is FYNNEI. The CDR3 reads CASTDGLNEKLFF. The CDR3 DNA is TGTGCCAGCACCGACGGGCTTAATGAAAAACTGTTTTTT.

This chain links TRBV9 with TRBJ2-1; the match to TRBD2 covers 14 bases. Per germline, CDR1 SGDLS and CDR2 YYNGEE. The CDR3 totals 15 residues. V trimming: 2 bases; J trimming: 14 bases; junction bases outside the gene matches: 9. The CDR3 loop is CASSVAGTSGSIEFF. CDR3 nucleotide sequence: TGTGCCAGCAGCGTCGCCGGGACTAGCGGGAGTATTGAGTTCTTC. Drawing the rest from reference TRBV9 and TRBJ2-1, the complete variable domain is DSGVTQTPKHLITATGQRVTLRCSPRSGDLSVYWYQQSLDQGLQFLIQYYNGEERAKGNILERFSAQQFPDLHSELNLSSLELGDSALYFCASSVAGTSGSIEFFGPGTRLTVL.

The rearrangement links TRBV7-9 to TRBJ1-3; 7 nucleotides line up with TRBD1. In germline, CDR1 is SEHNR, CDR2 FQNEAQ (reference sequence). V lost 6 bases to trimming and J lost 2 bases; unmatched junction nucleotides: 7. This CDR3 has 15 residues. This chain's CDR3 is CASSPRGSPGNTIYF. The CDR3 nucleotides read TGTGCCAGCAGTCCCAGGGGGTCACCTGGAAACACCATATATTTT.

This chain joins TRBV2 and TRBJ2-3; D perhaps matches TRBD2 (5 bases). The germline V gene has CDR1 SNHLY and CDR2 FYNNEI. With 8 bases removed from V and 6 bases from J, the gap between germline ends came to 24 bases. This CDR3 has 16 amino acids. The CDR3 reads CASLALTSGRGDTQYF. The DNA for the CDR3 is TGTGCCAGCTTAGCCTTAACTTCCGGTAGAGGGGATACGCAGTATTTT.

The chain couples TRBV4-3 to TRBJ2-4, with TRBD1 matching over 8 bases. V was clipped by 2 bases and J by 6 bases; unmatched bases: 9. Germline V CDR1 and CDR2: LGHNA, YSLEER. The CDR3 length is 16 residues. The CDR3 loop is CASSQFAGGDGNIQYF. Written as DNA, the CDR3 is TGCGCCAGCAGCCAATTCGCAGGGGGCGATGGAAACATTCAGTACTTC.

The chain couples TRBV27 to TRBJ2-7; D is perhaps TRBD2 (6 bases). V was shortened by 4 bases and J by 1 base, with 11 bases between the two germline ends. CDR1 MNHEY and CDR2 SMNVEV come from the germline V gene (reference sequence). This CDR3 is built from 14 residues. CDR3 nucleotides: TGTGCCAGCAGTTCCCCTAGCGAATCCTACGAGCAGTACTTC. It encodes CASSSPSESYEQYF.

Here the CDR3 reads CASRGDRTNYGYTF. Written as DNA, the CDR3 is TGTGCCAGCAGGGGGGACAGGACTAACTATGGCTACACCTTC. The chain carries TRBV27 and TRBJ1-2; 8 nucleotides align to TRBD1. The CDR3 totals 14 residues. Germline V gene sequence: CDR1 MNHEY, CDR2 SMNVEV (reference sequence). V was clipped by 6 bases and J by 0 bases; unmatched bases: 3.

The chain links TRBV7-2 to TRBJ2-7; 7 bases match TRBD2. J lost 9 bases, V lost 5 bases, and 16 bases had no gene match. The CDR3 extends over 15 amino acids. Germline V gene data show CDR1 as SGHTA and CDR2 as FQGNSA. Here the CDR3 DNA reads TGTGCCAGCAGCCCTCAGGTGGGGGGAGGGCCTTCGCAGTACTTC. Translation gives CASSPQVGGGPSQYF.

CDR3 sequence: CATWDRGNTEAFF. CDR3 nucleotides: TGTGCCACTTGGGACAGGGGAAACACTGAAGCTTTCTTT. This chain links TRBV19 with TRBJ1-1, with TRBD1 matching over 10 bases. Trimming took 10 bases from V and 2 from J; bases not matched to a gene: 4. The CDR3 has 13 residues. In germline, CDR1 is LNHDA, CDR2 SQIVND (reference sequence).

The V gene is TRBV19, the J gene TRBJ1-1; 7 nucleotides match TRBD1. After removal of 3 bases from V and 6 bases from J, the junction contained 13 bases not matched to a gene. There are 16 residues in the CDR3. Germline CDR1 reads LNHDA; CDR2 reads SQIVND (reference sequence). The CDR3 nucleotides are TGTGCCAGTAGTATTACAGGGGTGTCTAATTTCGCTGAAGCTTTCTTT. Protein product: CASSITGVSNFAEAFF.